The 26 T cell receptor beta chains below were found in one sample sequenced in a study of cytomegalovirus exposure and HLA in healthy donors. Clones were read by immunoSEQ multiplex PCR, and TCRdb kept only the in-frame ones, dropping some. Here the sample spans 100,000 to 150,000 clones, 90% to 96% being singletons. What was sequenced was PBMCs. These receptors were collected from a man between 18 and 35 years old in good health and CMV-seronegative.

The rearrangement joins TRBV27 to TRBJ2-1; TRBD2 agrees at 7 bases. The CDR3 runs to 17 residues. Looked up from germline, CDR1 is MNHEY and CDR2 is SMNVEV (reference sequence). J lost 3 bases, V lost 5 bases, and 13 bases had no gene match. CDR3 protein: CASSPPGLAGHYNEQFF. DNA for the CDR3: TGTGCCAGCAGTCCCCCCGGTTTAGCGGGTCACTACAATGAGCAGTTCTTC.

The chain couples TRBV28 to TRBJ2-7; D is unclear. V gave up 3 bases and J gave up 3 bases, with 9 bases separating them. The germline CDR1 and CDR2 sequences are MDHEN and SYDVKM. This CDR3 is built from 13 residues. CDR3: CASSFSMIYEQYF. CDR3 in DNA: TGTGCCAGCAGTTTTAGTATGATCTACGAGCAGTACTTC.

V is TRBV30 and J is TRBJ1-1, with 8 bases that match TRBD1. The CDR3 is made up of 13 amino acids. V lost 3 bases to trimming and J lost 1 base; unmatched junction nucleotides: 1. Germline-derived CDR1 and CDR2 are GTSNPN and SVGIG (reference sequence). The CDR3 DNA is TGTGCCTGGAGCAGGGGGCGGAACACTGAAGCTTTCTTT. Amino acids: CAWSRGRNTEAFF.

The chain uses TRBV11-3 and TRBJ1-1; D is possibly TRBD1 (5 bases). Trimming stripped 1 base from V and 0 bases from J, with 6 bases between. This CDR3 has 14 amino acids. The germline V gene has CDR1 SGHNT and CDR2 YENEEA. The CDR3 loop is CASSLGGLNTEAFF. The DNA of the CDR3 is TGTGCCAGCAGCTTAGGGGGCTTGAACACTGAAGCTTTCTTT.

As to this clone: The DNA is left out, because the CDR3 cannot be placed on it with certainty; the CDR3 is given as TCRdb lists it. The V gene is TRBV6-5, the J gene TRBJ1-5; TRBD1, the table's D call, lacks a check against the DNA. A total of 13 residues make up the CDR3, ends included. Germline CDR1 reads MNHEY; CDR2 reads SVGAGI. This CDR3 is CASSSSTDQPQHF.

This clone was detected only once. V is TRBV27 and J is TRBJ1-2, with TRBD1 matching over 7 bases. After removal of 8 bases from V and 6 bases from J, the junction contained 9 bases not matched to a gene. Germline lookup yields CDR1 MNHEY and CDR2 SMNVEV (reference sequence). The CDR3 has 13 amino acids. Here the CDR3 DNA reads TGTGCCAGCGCAGGGGGTAAGGTCAATGGCTACACCTTC. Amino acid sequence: CASAGGKVNGYTF.

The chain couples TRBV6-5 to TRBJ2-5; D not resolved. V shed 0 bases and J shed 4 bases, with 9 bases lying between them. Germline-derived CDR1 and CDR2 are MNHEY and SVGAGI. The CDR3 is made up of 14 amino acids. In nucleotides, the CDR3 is TGTGCCAGCAGTTACTCGTCAGGCCCAGAGACCCAGTACTTC. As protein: CASSYSSGPETQYF.

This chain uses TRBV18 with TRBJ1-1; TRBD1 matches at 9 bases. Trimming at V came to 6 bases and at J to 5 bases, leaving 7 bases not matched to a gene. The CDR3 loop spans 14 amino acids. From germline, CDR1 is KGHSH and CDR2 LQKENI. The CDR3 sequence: CASSEGQGFTEAFF. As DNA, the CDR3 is TGTGCCAGCTCGGAGGGACAGGGTTTTACTGAAGCTTTCTTT. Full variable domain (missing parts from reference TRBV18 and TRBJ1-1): NAGVMQNPRHLVRRRGQEARLRCSPMKGHSHVYWYRQLPEEGLKFMVYLQKENIIDESGMPKERFSAEFPKEGPSILRIQQVVRGDSAAYFCASSEGQGFTEAFFGQGTRLTVV.

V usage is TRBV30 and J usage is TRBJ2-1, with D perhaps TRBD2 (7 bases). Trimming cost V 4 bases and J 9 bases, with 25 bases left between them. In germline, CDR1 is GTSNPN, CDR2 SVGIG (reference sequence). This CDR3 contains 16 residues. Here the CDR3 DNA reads TGTGCCTGGACTCAGGGGTTAGCGGGCCCAACGGGTGAGCAGTTCTTC. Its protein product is CAWTQGLAGPTGEQFF.

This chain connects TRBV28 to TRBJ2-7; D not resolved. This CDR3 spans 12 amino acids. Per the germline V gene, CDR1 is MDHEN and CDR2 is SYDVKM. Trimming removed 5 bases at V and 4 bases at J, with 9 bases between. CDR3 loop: CASSKLTYEQYF. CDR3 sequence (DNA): TGTGCCAGCAGTAAGTTGACTTACGAGCAGTACTTC.

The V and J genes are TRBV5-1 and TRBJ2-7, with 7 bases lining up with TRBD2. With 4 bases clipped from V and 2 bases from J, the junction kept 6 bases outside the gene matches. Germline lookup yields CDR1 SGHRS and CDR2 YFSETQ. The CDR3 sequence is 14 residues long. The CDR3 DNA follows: TGCGCCAGCAGCAACCCTAGCGGTACCTACGAGCAGTACTTC. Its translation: CASSNPSGTYEQYF.

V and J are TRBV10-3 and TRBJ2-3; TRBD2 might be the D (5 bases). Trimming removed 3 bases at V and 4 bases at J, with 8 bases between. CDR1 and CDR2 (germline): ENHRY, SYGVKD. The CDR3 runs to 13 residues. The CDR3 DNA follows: TGTGCCATCAGTGAAGCTAGCTCAGATACGCAGTATTTT. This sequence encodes CAISEASSDTQYF.

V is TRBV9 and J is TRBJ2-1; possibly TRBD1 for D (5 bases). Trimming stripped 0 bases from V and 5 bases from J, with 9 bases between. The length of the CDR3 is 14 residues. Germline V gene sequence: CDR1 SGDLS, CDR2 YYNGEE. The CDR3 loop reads CASSVGSRDNEQFF. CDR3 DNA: TGTGCCAGCAGCGTAGGATCCAGGGACAATGAGCAGTTCTTC.

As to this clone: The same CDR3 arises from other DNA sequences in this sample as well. The CDR3 loop reads CASSVAGSYNEQFF. CDR3 nucleotide sequence: TGTGCCAGCAGCGTGGCAGGGTCCTACAATGAGCAGTTCTTC. The chain joins TRBV9 to TRBJ2-1; tentatively, D is TRBD1 (5 bases). Between the trimmed V and J ends, which lost 2 bases and 1 base, there was a span of 7 bases. This CDR3 has 14 residues. In germline, CDR1 is SGDLS, CDR2 YYNGEE.

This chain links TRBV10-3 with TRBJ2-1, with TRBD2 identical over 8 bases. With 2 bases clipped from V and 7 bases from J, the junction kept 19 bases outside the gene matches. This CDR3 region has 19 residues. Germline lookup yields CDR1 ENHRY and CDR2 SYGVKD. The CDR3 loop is CAISEVGVAGNRGPNEQFF. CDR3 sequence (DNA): TGTGCCATCAGTGAGGTCGGGGTAGCGGGAAATAGGGGCCCGAATGAGCAGTTCTTC.

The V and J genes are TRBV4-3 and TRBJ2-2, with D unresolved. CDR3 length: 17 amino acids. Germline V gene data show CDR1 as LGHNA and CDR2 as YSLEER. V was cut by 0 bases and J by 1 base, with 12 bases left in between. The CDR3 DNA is TGCGCCAGCAGCCAAGATTGGAGAAGCGTGAACACCGGGGAGCTGTTTTTT. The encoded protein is CASSQDWRSVNTGELFF.

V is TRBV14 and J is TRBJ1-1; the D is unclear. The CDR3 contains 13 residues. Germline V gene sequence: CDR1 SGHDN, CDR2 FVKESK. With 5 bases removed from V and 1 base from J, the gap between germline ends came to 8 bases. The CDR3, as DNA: TGTGCCAGCAGCTTTAACAGGAACACTGAAGCTTTCTTT. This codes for CASSFNRNTEAFF. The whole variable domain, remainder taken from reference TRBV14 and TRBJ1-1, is EAGVTQFPSHSVIEKGQTVTLRCDPISGHDNLYWYRRVMGKEIKFLLHFVKESKQDESGMPNNRFLAERTGGTYSTLKVQPAELEDSGVYFCASSFNRNTEAFFGQGTRLTVV.

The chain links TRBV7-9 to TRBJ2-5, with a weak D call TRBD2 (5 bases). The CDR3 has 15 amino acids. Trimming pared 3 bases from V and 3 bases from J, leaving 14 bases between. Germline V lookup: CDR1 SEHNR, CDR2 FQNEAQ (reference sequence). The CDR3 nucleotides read TGTGCCAGCAGCTTTAATGGCCTGGGAGAAGAGACCCAGTACTTC. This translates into CASSFNGLGEETQYF.

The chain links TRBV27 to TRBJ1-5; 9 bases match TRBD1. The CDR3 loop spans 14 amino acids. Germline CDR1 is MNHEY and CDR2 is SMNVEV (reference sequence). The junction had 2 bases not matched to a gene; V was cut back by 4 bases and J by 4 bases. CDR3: CASSYGQGNQPQHF. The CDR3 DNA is TGTGCCAGCAGTTACGGACAGGGGAATCAGCCCCAGCATTTT.

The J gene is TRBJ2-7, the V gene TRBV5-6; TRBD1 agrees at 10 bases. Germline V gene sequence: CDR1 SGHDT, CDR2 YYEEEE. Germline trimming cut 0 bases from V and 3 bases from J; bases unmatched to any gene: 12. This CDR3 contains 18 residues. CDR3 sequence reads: CASSLGQGAYGLIYEQYF. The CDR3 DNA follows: TGTGCCAGCAGCTTGGGACAGGGGGCTTACGGATTGATCTACGAGCAGTACTTC.

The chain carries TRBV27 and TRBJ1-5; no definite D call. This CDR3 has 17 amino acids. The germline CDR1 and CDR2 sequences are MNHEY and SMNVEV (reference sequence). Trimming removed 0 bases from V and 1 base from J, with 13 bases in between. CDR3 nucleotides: TGTGCCAGCAGTTTATCGATACGAACCGGGAGCAATCAGCCCCAGCATTTT. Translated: CASSLSIRTGSNQPQHF.

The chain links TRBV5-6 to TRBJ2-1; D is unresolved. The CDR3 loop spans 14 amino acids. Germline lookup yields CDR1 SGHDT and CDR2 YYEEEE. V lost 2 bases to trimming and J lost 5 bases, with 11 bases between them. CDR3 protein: CASSFTTRDNEQFF. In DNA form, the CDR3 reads TGTGCCAGCAGCTTTACCACTCGAGACAATGAGCAGTTCTTC. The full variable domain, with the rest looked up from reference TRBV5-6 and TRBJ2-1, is DAGVTQSPTHLIKTRGQQVTLRCSPKSGHDTVSWYQQALGQGPQFIFQYYEEEERQRGNFPDRFSGHQFPNYSSELNVNALLLGDSALYLCASSFTTRDNEQFFGPGTRLTVL.

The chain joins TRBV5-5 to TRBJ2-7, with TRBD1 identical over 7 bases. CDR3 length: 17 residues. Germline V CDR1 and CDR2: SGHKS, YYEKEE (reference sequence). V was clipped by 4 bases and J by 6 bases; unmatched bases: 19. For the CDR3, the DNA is TGTGCCAGCAGCATTGTCCCGGGACAGTCCATTCCTAGCGAGCAGTACTTC. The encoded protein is CASSIVPGQSIPSEQYF. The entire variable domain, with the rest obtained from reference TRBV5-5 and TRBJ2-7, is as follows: DAGVTQSPTHLIKTRGQQVTLRCSPISGHKSVSWYQQVLGQGPQFIFQYYEKEERGRGNFPDRFSARQFPNYSSELNVNALLLGDSALYLCASSIVPGQSIPSEQYFGPGTRLTVT.

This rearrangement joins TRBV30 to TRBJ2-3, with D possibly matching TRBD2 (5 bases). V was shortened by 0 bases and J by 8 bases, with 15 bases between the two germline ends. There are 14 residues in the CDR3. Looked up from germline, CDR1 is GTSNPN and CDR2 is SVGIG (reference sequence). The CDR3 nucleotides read TGTGCCTGGAGTGTAGAAACAGTACTAGGTACGCAGTATTTT. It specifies CAWSVETVLGTQYF.

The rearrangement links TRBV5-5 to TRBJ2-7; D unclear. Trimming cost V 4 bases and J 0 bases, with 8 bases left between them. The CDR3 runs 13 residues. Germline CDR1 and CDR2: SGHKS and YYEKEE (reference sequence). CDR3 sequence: CASSPRHSYEQYF. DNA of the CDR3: TGTGCCAGCAGCCCGCGGCACTCCTACGAGCAGTACTTC.

The CDR3 reads CASSPGDNEQFF. Written as DNA, the CDR3 is TGTGCCAGCTCACCAGGAGACAATGAGCAGTTCTTC. The chain has TRBV18 and TRBJ2-1; no firm D call. This CDR3 has 12 amino acids. The germline CDR1 and CDR2 sequences are KGHSH and LQKENI. V was clipped by 2 bases and J by 5 bases, with 4 bases between them.